Shown below are 2 T cell receptor beta chains from a single sample sequenced in a study of lymphopenia after photon versus proton radiotherapy (dated by TCRdb to the late 2010s). The library relied on the immunoSEQ multiplex PCR assay. Sourced from immuneACCESS, this table was stored by TCRdb with only in-frame sequences that have V and J called. A share of the clones is absent; for the studies checked, an unresolved V gene accounts for under half, and the remainder has no known explanation. The sample contains tens of thousands of clones, roughly 94% of them found a single time. Approximately 0.72% of the sample rests with the top ten. The sample was peripheral blood, taken from a patient treated with photon-based radiotherapy. The source is a woman in her forties or fifties with cholangiocarcinoma.

The chain couples TRBV19 to TRBJ1-1; 8 nucleotides agree with TRBD1. V lost 5 bases and J lost 4; bases outside the gene matches: 3. The CDR3 covers 13 residues. Germline-derived CDR1 and CDR2 are LNHDA and SQIVND (reference sequence). CDR3 nucleotides: TGTGCCAGTAGTGGGGACAGGTCCACTGAAGCTTTCTTT. Translated: CASSGDRSTEAFF.

The J gene is TRBJ1-4, the V gene TRBV6-5, with 7 bases aligning to TRBD1. J lost 8 bases, V lost 4 bases, and 10 bases had no gene match. The CDR3 consists of 15 residues. The germline V gene has CDR1 MNHEY and CDR2 SVGAGI. CDR3: CASSSLQGLGEKLFF. CDR3 nucleotide sequence: TGTGCCAGCAGTTCACTACAGGGGCTAGGAGAAAAACTGTTTTTT.